This record concerns one T cell receptor (beta chain) sequence. The source of the sample is a study of blood T cell repertoires in COVID-19. About the study: Sample material is recorded as cDNA or gDNA derived from T cells, B-cell-depleted T cells, or PBMCs.

The CDR3 length is 15 residues. CDR1 and CDR2 from the germline V gene are SGHNT and YYREEE (reference sequence). Trimming at V came to 4 bases and at J to 2 bases, leaving 7 bases not matched to a gene. As originally analysed: Nucleated cell number was recorded as an estimate derived from reference gene primer amplification. Libraries were prepared by immunoSEQ multiplex PCR; TCRdb keeps only in-frame clonotypes and omits some of them. That table gives V, J and clone size, and the DNA gave D and trimming. The sample shows 200,000 to 300,000 clones, around 84% of them seen only once. This sequence originates from a man in his fifties or sixties with acute or convalescent COVID-19. The gene calls are TRBV5-4 and TRBJ1-2; 8 bases match TRBD1. The sample comprised peripheral blood. CDR3 region: CASSDRDRLNYGYTF. The CDR3 nucleotides are TGTGCCAGCAGCGACCGGGACAGGTTGAACTATGGCTACACCTTC. Combining the CDR3 with reference TRBV5-4 and TRBJ1-2 gives the whole variable domain ETGVTQSPTHLIKTRGQQVTLRCSSQSGHNTVSWYQQALGQGPQFIFQYYREEENGRGNFPPRFSGLQFPNYSSELNVNALELDDSALYLCASSDRDRLNYGYTFGSGTRLTVV.